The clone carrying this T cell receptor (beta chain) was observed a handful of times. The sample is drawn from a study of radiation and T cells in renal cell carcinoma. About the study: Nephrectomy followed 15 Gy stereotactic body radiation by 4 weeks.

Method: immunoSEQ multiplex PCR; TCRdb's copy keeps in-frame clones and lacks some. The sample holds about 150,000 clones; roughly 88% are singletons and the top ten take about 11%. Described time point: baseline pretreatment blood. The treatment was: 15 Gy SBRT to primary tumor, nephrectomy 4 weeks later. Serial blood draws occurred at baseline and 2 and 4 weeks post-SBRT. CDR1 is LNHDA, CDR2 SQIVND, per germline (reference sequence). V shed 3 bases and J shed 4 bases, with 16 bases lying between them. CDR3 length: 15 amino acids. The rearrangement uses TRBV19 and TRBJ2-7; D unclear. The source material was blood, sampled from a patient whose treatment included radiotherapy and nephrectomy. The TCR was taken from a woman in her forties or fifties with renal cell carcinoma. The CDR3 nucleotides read TGTGCCAGTAGTATGGCGGATAGTACTGGTTACGAGCAGTACTTC. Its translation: CASSMADSTGYEQYF.